This passage covers 32 T cell receptor beta chains from one sample sequenced in a study of shared T cell receptors in the human thymus. Sequencing used immunoSEQ multiplex PCR; TCRdb keeps in-frame clones, though not all of them. Among 600,000 to 900,000 clones, 80% to 90% were seen once, and the ten largest hold approximately 0.01%. This same sample was also part of a study on human thymus T cells.

The sequenced sample consisted of thymocytes. Receptor source: a girl under two years old with a congenital heart defect.

This chain links TRBV9 with TRBJ2-2, with D possibly matching TRBD1 (6 bases). This CDR3 is built from 15 residues. Per the germline V gene, CDR1 is SGDLS and CDR2 is YYNGEE. Trimming left V 0 bases short and J 3 bases short, with 9 bases between. CDR3 loop: CASSVVPGDTGELFF. For the CDR3, the DNA is TGTGCCAGCAGCGTAGTTCCAGGGGACACCGGGGAGCTGTTTTTT.

This chain joins TRBV5-1 and TRBJ2-7; D is perhaps TRBD1 (6 bases). Germline V lookup: CDR1 SGHRS, CDR2 YFSETQ. CDR3 length: 20 amino acids. Deletions cut 3 bases from V and 1 base from J, with 29 bases between. Written as DNA, the CDR3 is TGCGCCAGCAGCTCACCTACTAAACAGGGATGCTTTGAGGAGTCCTACGAGCAGTACTTC. It specifies CASSSPTKQGCFEESYEQYF.

The chain is built from TRBV6-1 and TRBJ2-7, with 9 bases matching TRBD1. This CDR3 region has 15 residues. Germline V CDR1 and CDR2: MNHNS, SASEGT. Trimming removed 6 bases from V and 2 bases from J; junction bases left unmatched: 8. This chain's CDR3 is CASSNRGQGAYEQYF. The CDR3 DNA reads as TGTGCCAGCAGCAACCGGGGACAGGGAGCCTACGAGCAGTACTTC.

V and J are TRBV6-5 and TRBJ1-1; tentatively, D is TRBD1 (6 bases). Trimming took off 2 bases at V and 1 base at J, with 8 bases between the two ends. CDR1 MNHEY and CDR2 SVGAGI come from the germline V gene. The CDR3 covers 14 residues. CDR3 amino acids: CASSYRGGNTEAFF. CDR3 coding DNA: TGTGCCAGCAGTTACCGAGGGGGGAACACTGAAGCTTTCTTT.

The CDR3 DNA is TGTGCCAGCAGGTTAGACAGGGGGAACACTGAAGCTTTCTTT. Protein product: CASRLDRGNTEAFF. The rearrangement joins TRBV6-1 to TRBJ1-1, with TRBD1 matching over 8 bases. J was trimmed by 1 base and V by 6 bases; bases with no gene match: 4. Germline CDR1 MNHNS, CDR2 SASEGT. The CDR3 runs to 14 residues.

The CDR3 region has the DNA TGCGCCAGCAGCTTGAGGAGGGAGAAAGGACCTGAAGCTTTCTTT. Its translation is CASSLRREKGPEAFF. The chain combines TRBV5-1 with TRBJ1-1; D call uncertain. Germline CDR1 and CDR2: SGHRS and YFSETQ. The CDR3 extends over 15 amino acids. V was pared by 1 base and J by 6 bases, with 16 bases between.

The gene calls are TRBV29-1 and TRBJ1-5; 11 bases are a match to TRBD1. CDR1 and CDR2 (germline): SQVTM, ANQGSEA. V gave up 6 bases and J gave up 5 bases; unmatched junction bases: 3. The CDR3 has 13 amino acids. CDR3 amino acids: CSVRDRGDQPQHF. DNA of the CDR3: TGCAGCGTCCGGGACAGGGGGGATCAGCCCCAGCATTTT.

The chain uses TRBV6-4 and TRBJ2-1; 8 bases line up with TRBD1. The CDR3 loop spans 12 amino acids. The J segment lost 9 bases and the V segment lost 3 bases, leaving 1 base of the junction unmatched. Germline V CDR1 and CDR2: MRHNA, SNTAGT. The CDR3 region has the DNA TGTGCCAGCAGTGAACAGGGGGGTGAGCAGTTCTTC. As protein: CASSEQGGEQFF.

The chain has TRBV5-8 and TRBJ2-7; tentatively, D is TRBD2 (5 bases). Germline V lookup: CDR1 SGHTS, CDR2 YDEGEE. The CDR3 extends over 16 amino acids. Trimming shortened V by 0 bases and J by 12 bases, and 25 bases separated the two germline ends. The CDR3 loop is CASSLVGVLEPASMYF. The CDR3 nucleotides are TGTGCCAGCAGCTTGGTTGGTGTACTAGAACCCGCTAGTATGTACTTC. The full variable domain, completed using reference TRBV5-8 and TRBJ2-7, is EAGVTQSPTHLIKTRGQQATLRCSPISGHTSVYWYQQALGLGLQFLLWYDEGEERNRGNFPPRFSGRQFPNYSSELNVNALELEDSALYLCASSLVGVLEPASMYFGPGTRLTVT.

This sequence joins TRBV4-1 and TRBJ1-5, with D possibly TRBD1 on 6 matching bases. Germline V CDR1 and CDR2: MGHRA, YSYEKL. Between the trimmed V and J ends, which lost 4 bases and 4 bases, there was a span of 11 bases. CDR3 length: 14 amino acids. This CDR3 reads CASSRIQGNQPQHF. The CDR3 DNA reads as TGCGCCAGCAGCCGAATCCAGGGGAATCAGCCCCAGCATTTT.

The CDR3 nucleotides read TGTGCCAGCACCCCGGGACTAACCTACGAGCAGTACTTC. It codes for CASTPGLTYEQYF. The gene calls are TRBV6-1 and TRBJ2-7; 7 nucleotides align to TRBD2. CDR1 and CDR2 from the germline V gene are MNHNS and SASEGT. Trimming cost V 7 bases and J 2 bases; bases outside gene matches: 5. This CDR3 spans 13 amino acids.

The chain carries TRBV9 and TRBJ2-2, with D perhaps matching TRBD2 (5 bases). The CDR3 runs to 15 residues. V lost 0 bases to trimming and J lost 7 bases, with 13 bases between them. Germline assignment: CDR1 SGDLS and CDR2 YYNGEE. The CDR3 nucleotides read TGTGCCAGCAGCGTAGGTTGGGGAGAGAGCGGGGAGCTGTTTTTT. This gives the protein CASSVGWGESGELFF. The full variable domain, its missing parts supplied by reference TRBV9 and TRBJ2-2, is DSGVTQTPKHLITATGQRVTLRCSPRSGDLSVYWYQQSLDQGLQFLIQYYNGEERAKGNILERFSAQQFPDLHSELNLSSLELGDSALYFCASSVGWGESGELFFGEGSRLTVL.

The V call is TRBV9, the J call TRBJ1-1, with D tentatively TRBD1 (6 bases). The CDR3 spans 12 residues. V lost 5 bases and J lost 10, with 15 bases in between. In germline, CDR1 is SGDLS, CDR2 YYNGEE. The CDR3 region has the DNA TGTGCCAGCAGGCCTAAGGGGGGGGGAGCTTTCTTT. Protein sequence: CASRPKGGGAFF.

The CDR3 sequence: CANKSGGEVDTQYF. CDR3 DNA: TGTGCCAACAAGTCGGGGGGCGAGGTAGATACGCAGTATTTT. The gene calls are TRBV6-1 and TRBJ2-3; possibly TRBD2 for D (7 bases). Germline loops: CDR1 MNHNS, CDR2 SASEGT. Trimming removed 10 bases at V and 5 bases at J, with 19 bases between. The CDR3 covers 14 residues.

The J gene is TRBJ1-4, the V gene TRBV29-1; D is perhaps TRBD1 (5 bases). The CDR3 loop spans 14 amino acids. CDR1 is SQVTM, CDR2 ANQGSEA, per germline. V dropped 7 bases and J dropped 4 bases, with 16 bases sitting between them. DNA of the CDR3: TGCAGCGCTAACACCGGGGGTAATAATGAAAAACTGTTTTTT. Amino acid sequence: CSANTGGNNEKLFF.

This clone was counted only a few times. The rearrangement links TRBV29-1 to TRBJ2-1; possibly TRBD1 for D (6 bases). Germline V gives CDR1 SQVTM, CDR2 ANQGSEA. The CDR3 is 16 residues long. Trimming left V 3 bases short and J 2 bases short, with 17 bases between. CDR3 nucleotides: TGCAGCGTTGATAAATATGGACAGAGAGCCTACAATGAGCAGTTCTTC. It is translated as CSVDKYGQRAYNEQFF.

This rearrangement joins TRBV5-1 to TRBJ1-2, with 7 bases lining up with TRBD1. V gave up 4 bases and J gave up 6 bases; unmatched junction bases: 18. The V gene's germline CDR1 is SGHRS and CDR2 YFSETQ. The CDR3 runs 17 residues. CDR3 protein: CASSHIKTPDRLNGYTF. As DNA, the CDR3 is TGCGCCAGCAGCCATATAAAAACCCCGGACAGGTTGAATGGCTACACCTTC. Variable domain in full (rest from reference TRBV5-1 and TRBJ1-2): KAGVTQTPRYLIKTRGQQVTLSCSPISGHRSVSWYQQTPGQGLQFLFEYFSETQRNKGNFPGRFSGRQFSNSRSEMNVSTLELGDSALYLCASSHIKTPDRLNGYTFGSGTRLTVV.

The J gene is TRBJ2-7, the V gene TRBV19, with D possibly TRBD1 on 6 matching bases. The germline CDR1 and CDR2 sequences are LNHDA and SQIVND (reference sequence). The ends were cut back, 11 bases at V and 1 base at J, with 15 bases in the middle. The CDR3 loop spans 13 amino acids. CDR3 nucleotides: TGTGCCTCCTCCAGGGGCGAATCCTACGAGCAGTACTTC. This gives the protein CASSRGESYEQYF. The complete variable domain, with remaining parts taken from reference TRBV19 and TRBJ2-7, reads DGGITQSPKYLFRKEGQNVTLSCEQNLNHDAMYWYRQDPGQGLRLIYYSQIVNDFQKGDIAEGYSVSREKKESFPLTVTSAQKNPTAFYLCASSRGESYEQYFGPGTRLTVT.

Points on this clone: Other DNA sequences in the same sample also yield this CDR3. V and J are TRBV19 and TRBJ2-1; tentatively, D is TRBD1 (6 bases). Germline-derived CDR1 and CDR2 are LNHDA and SQIVND (reference sequence). The ends were cut back, 3 bases at V and 4 bases at J, with 13 bases in the middle. This CDR3 is built from 15 residues. Written as DNA, the CDR3 is TGTGCCAGTAGTATTAGTGGGGGCACGTACAATGAGCAGTTCTTC. This encodes CASSISGGTYNEQFF.

The rearrangement links TRBV6-1 to TRBJ2-7; D possibly corresponds to TRBD1 (6 bases). Trimming stripped 7 bases from V and 1 base from J, with 17 bases between. The CDR3 spans 15 residues. CDR1 is MNHNS and CDR2 is SASEGT in the germline V gene. The CDR3 nucleotides are TGTGCCAGCACCCTGCCCGACAGGCATTCCTACGAGCAGTACTTC. As protein: CASTLPDRHSYEQYF.

The chain joins TRBV18 to TRBJ1-2; 7 nucleotides match TRBD1. The CDR3 is made up of 15 amino acids. The ends lost 1 base at V and 0 bases at J; junction bases unmatched: 2. Germline CDR1 reads KGHSH; CDR2 reads LQKENI. The CDR3, as DNA: TGTGCCAGCTCACCACGACAGGGCTCTAACTATGGCTACACCTTC. Its translation: CASSPRQGSNYGYTF.

Comments on this clone: Germline is not matched at one junction end, which may reflect a read error. CDR3 protein: CASIDRGKLNSPLHF. The CDR3 DNA follows: TGTGCCAGCATTGACCGGGGGAAGCTGAATTCACCCCTCCACTTT. V is TRBV6-4 and J is TRBJ1-6, with D perhaps TRBD1 (5 bases). This CDR3 is built from 15 residues. Germline loops: CDR1 MRHNA, CDR2 SNTAGT.

V and J are TRBV4-3 and TRBJ2-7; weak D call: TRBD2 (5 bases). V was clipped by 0 bases and J by 4 bases, with 16 bases between them. Germline V gene lookup returns CDR1 LGHNA and CDR2 YSLEER. The CDR3 covers 16 residues. The CDR3 here is CASSQDPSTSGYEQYF. The CDR3 DNA reads TGCGCCAGCAGCCAAGATCCGAGCACTAGTGGGTACGAGCAGTACTTC.

The gene calls are TRBV30 and TRBJ1-3; the match to TRBD1 covers 7 bases. The junction had 12 bases not matched to a gene; V was cut back by 0 bases and J by 7 bases. The germline V gene has CDR1 GTSNPN and CDR2 SVGIG (reference sequence). CDR3 length equals 16 residues. The CDR3 loop reads CAWSVQGNYKGNTIYF. CDR3 DNA: TGTGCCTGGAGTGTACAGGGGAACTACAAGGGGAACACCATATATTTT.

The chain couples TRBV28 to TRBJ1-4; 10 positions match TRBD1. The germline V gene encodes CDR1 MDHEN and CDR2 SYDVKM. V lost 7 bases to trimming and J lost 3 bases; unmatched junction nucleotides: 17. The CDR3 contains 19 residues. The CDR3 protein is CASITQRDRGGLANEKLFF. The CDR3 nucleotides read TGTGCCAGCATCACCCAACGGGACAGGGGTGGATTAGCTAATGAAAAACTGTTTTTT.

This clone was observed once. The chain combines TRBV19 with TRBJ1-2; 7 nucleotides line up with TRBD1. Germline V gene lookup returns CDR1 LNHDA and CDR2 SQIVND (reference sequence). The V and J ends lost 5 bases and 10 bases, in that order; junction bases with no gene match: 16. The CDR3 loop spans 15 amino acids. The CDR3 nucleotides read TGTGCCAGTAGTCGCGGAATAGGCCCCAGGGGGGTCTACACCTTC. Translated, it gives CASSRGIGPRGVYTF.

The chain recombines TRBV7-6 with TRBJ2-1; no clear D. Trimming removed 2 bases from V and 5 bases from J, with 19 bases in between. The germline CDR1 and CDR2 sequences are SGHVS and FNYEAQ. The CDR3 consists of 17 residues. The CDR3 nucleotides read TGTGCCAGCAGCTTACCTCCCGGGTCCCACCCCGACAATGAGCAGTTCTTC. Its translation: CASSLPPGSHPDNEQFF.

The rearrangement links TRBV4-1 to TRBJ1-6; tentative D call: TRBD1 (5 bases). V was shortened by 1 base and J by 6 bases, with 13 bases between the two germline ends. Germline loops: CDR1 MGHRA, CDR2 YSYEKL. The CDR3 length is 16 residues. This CDR3 is CASSQVRVSPNSPLHF. DNA for the CDR3: TGCGCCAGCAGCCAAGTCAGGGTTTCCCCTAATTCACCCCTCCACTTT.

This rearrangement joins TRBV5-5 to TRBJ1-5; 10 bases align to TRBD1. Trimming removed 0 bases from V and 3 bases from J; junction bases left unmatched: 6. Germline V gene lookup returns CDR1 SGHKS and CDR2 YYEKEE (reference sequence). The CDR3 has 17 amino acids. This chain's CDR3 is CASSLVPGQGNNQPQHF. Here the CDR3 DNA reads TGTGCCAGCAGCTTGGTCCCGGGACAGGGGAACAATCAGCCCCAGCATTTT.

This rearrangement joins TRBV27 to TRBJ2-5, with TRBD1 as a possible D gene (5 bases). The CDR3 covers 14 residues. V was shortened by 7 bases and J by 3 bases, with 15 bases between the two germline ends. Looked up from germline, CDR1 is MNHEY and CDR2 is SMNVEV (reference sequence). The CDR3 spells CASTKDSAEETQYF. The CDR3 bases are TGTGCCAGCACAAAAGACAGTGCTGAAGAGACCCAGTACTTC.

V gene TRBV4-3 combines with J gene TRBJ2-3; the match to TRBD2 covers 10 bases. Trimming at V came to 4 bases and at J to 6 bases, leaving 7 bases not matched to a gene. This CDR3 comprises 15 residues. CDR1 LGHNA and CDR2 YSLEER come from the germline V gene. CDR3 sequence reads: CASSLAGGSKDTQYF. CDR3 sequence (DNA): TGCGCCAGCAGCCTAGCGGGAGGATCTAAGGATACGCAGTATTTT.

This clone was observed a single time. V and J are TRBV5-1 and TRBJ2-5, with 9 bases lining up with TRBD2. The germline V gene has CDR1 SGHRS and CDR2 YFSETQ. With V trimmed by 3 bases and J by 4 bases, 16 bases remained unmatched. The CDR3 consists of 18 residues. The CDR3 spells CASSSSGGLWTWRETQYF. Written as DNA, the CDR3 is TGCGCCAGCAGCTCCAGCGGGGGGCTCTGGACGTGGAGAGAGACCCAGTACTTC.